Sequencing of this T cell receptor (beta chain) was carried out in a study of T cells in Graves' hyperthyroidism and ophthalmopathy. Stable hyperthyroidism: no ophthalmopathy progression over 18 months of follow-up. Hyperthyroidism patients were newly diagnosed, had disease duration under 2 months, and were aged 18 to 65 years. Criteria for exclusion of patients were uncontrolled infection, other autoimmune disease, pregnancy or lactation. Clinical symptoms, serum thyroxine, TRAb, thyroid ultrasound and orbital computed tomography informed diagnoses. Amplification of TCR beta CDR3 regions was performed using RNA transcripts as template. Primed by the HTBI set, a first-round RT-PCR was run on the TCR CDR3. A single record per CDR3 protein comes from TCRdb applying MiXCR to the multiplex PCR reads. The sample comprises just under 750,000 distinct CDR3 sequences, 35% of which are singletons, and 31% rests with the top ten.

Notes on this clonotype: One junction end disagrees with the germline gene, perhaps due to a read error.

Germline assignment: CDR1 DFQATT and CDR2 SNEGSKA (reference sequence). The CDR3 totals 13 residues. The material sequenced was blood. The chain couples TRBV20-1 to TRBJ2-7; perhaps TRBD1 as D (5 bases). The receptor was isolated from a woman between 40 and 50 years old with Graves' hyperthyroidism. CDR3 protein: CGAVTDRSYEQYF. CDR3 DNA: TGCGGTGCTGTGACAGACCGGTCCTACGAGCAGTACTTC.